A selection of T cell receptor beta chains follows, all from one sample in a study of blood T cell repertoires in COVID-19. Using immunoSEQ multiplex PCR, the repertoire was profiled, and TCRdb retains in-frame clones only, with some absent. This sample has about 130,000 clones, with about four fifths found just once. Sequenced input: peripheral blood. These receptors came from an elderly woman with acute or convalescent COVID-19. Both conserved end residues are part of each CDR3. The order of the fields is V gene, D gene, J gene, clone size, CDR3 DNA, CDR3 protein. D genes are given only for firm matches. The size field is filled for only some rows; it gives once, few, many or a size class.

TRBV5-6	NA	TRBJ1-6	NA	TGTGCCAGCAGCTTTTTACAGGCGGATTCACCCCTCCACTTT	CASSFLQADSPLHF
TRBV5-1	NA	TRBJ1-5	NA	TGCGCCAGCAGCTTAGGAGACGGACTCAATCAGCCCCAGCATTTT	CASSLGDGLNQPQHF
TRBV5-1	NA	TRBJ1-1	NA	TGCGCCAGCAGCGTGCAGATGAACACTGAAGCTTTCTTT	CASSVQMNTEAFF
TRBV19	TRBD2	TRBJ2-5	many	TGTGCCAGTAGTATGGGAAGCGGGGGGAGAGAGACCCAGTACTTC	CASSMGSGGRETQYF
TRBV5-1	NA	TRBJ1-2	NA	TGCGCCAGCAGCTTGGATGACAGACGTAACTATGGCTACACCTTC	CASSLDDRRNYGYTF
TRBV13	TRBD1	TRBJ1-5	NA	TGTGCCAGCAGCTTGCGACAGGGTGGCAATCAGCCCCAGCATTTT	CASSLRQGGNQPQHF
TRBV5-6	NA	TRBJ1-1	NA	TGTGCCAGCAGCTTGGGAATGAGGGACACTGAAGCTTTCTTT	CASSLGMRDTEAFF
TRBV3-1/TRBV3-2	TRBD2	TRBJ2-2	NA	TGTGCCAGCAGCCATGGCCTAGCGGGGGCCGCGGGCACCGGGGAGCTGTTTTTT	CASSHGLAGAAGTGELFF
TRBV7-3	NA	TRBJ1-2	NA	TGTGCCAGCAGCTTAAGGGCATCCTCAAGTGGGTATGGCTACACCTTC	CASSLRASSSGYGYTF
TRBV18	NA	TRBJ1-1	NA	TGTGCCAGCTCACCAGAGATGAGTTCGGTTGAAGCTTTCTTT	CASSPEMSSVEAFF
TRBV24-1	TRBD1	TRBJ1-1	NA	TGTGCCACCAGAGGACAGGGGAACACTGAAGCTTTCTTT	CATRGQGNTEAFF
TRBV27	NA	TRBJ1-2	NA	TGTGCCAGCAGTTTTTCGATTGCGGCCGGGGTCCCGTGGCTCTATGGCTACACCTTC	CASSFSIAAGVPWLYGYTF
TRBV18	TRBD1	TRBJ2-7	NA	TGTGCCAGCTCACCACCGGGACAGGGTGTCTACGAGCAGTACTTC	CASSPPGQGVYEQYF
TRBV18	TRBD1	TRBJ2-2	NA	TGTGCCAGCTCGTCGGGACAGGCGAACACCGGGGAGCTGTTTTTT	CASSSGQANTGELFF
TRBV7-9	NA	TRBJ1-1	NA	TGTGCCAGCAGGGGAGAATTGAACACTGAAGCTTTCTTT	CASRGELNTEAFF
TRBV12-3/TRBV12-4	NA	TRBJ1-2	NA	TGTGCCAGCAGTTTAGTAGGGGACTATGGCTACACCTTC	CASSLVGDYGYTF
TRBV5-1	TRBD1	TRBJ2-3	NA	TGCGCCAGCAGCTTGTGGGGACAGCTCACAGATACGCAGTATTTT	CASSLWGQLTDTQYF
TRBV11-2	TRBD1	TRBJ1-6	NA	TGTGCCAGCAGGTTGGGGACAGGGCCCCTATCATCCTATAATTCACCCCTCCACTTT	CASRLGTGPLSSYNSPLHF
TRBV7-9	NA	TRBJ2-2	NA	TGTGCCAGCAGCGCCTGGGGAGCGGCGAACACCGGGGAGCTGTTTTTT	CASSAWGAANTGELFF
TRBV11-3	TRBD1	TRBJ2-3	NA	TGTGCCAGCAGCTCCAGGACAGGCGAGGATACGCAGTATTTT	CASSSRTGEDTQYF
TRBV5-1	NA	TRBJ2-2	NA	TGCGCCAGCAGTTCGGGCAGGGGAAACACCGGGGAGCTGTTTTTT	CASSSGRGNTGELFF
TRBV7-9	TRBD1	TRBJ1-4	NA	TGTGCCAGCAGCTTTACAGGGGGTCCTGCAACTAATGAAAAACTGTTTTTT	CASSFTGGPATNEKLFF
TRBV28	NA	TRBJ2-5	NA	TGTGCCAGCAGAGATGCGGTGTTGGAGACCCAGTACTTC	CASRDAVLETQYF
TRBV6-5	TRBD1	TRBJ2-4	NA	TGTGCCAGCAGACCACCGGGACAGTTCAAAAACATTCAGTACTTC	CASRPPGQFKNIQYF
TRBV11-2	NA	TRBJ2-5	NA	TGTGCCAGCAGCTTAGAAGGCTTCAGGGAAGAGACCCAGTACTTC	CASSLEGFREETQYF
TRBV7-2	NA	TRBJ2-3	NA	TGTGCCAGCAGCTTTTCCAGGGACACAGATACGCAGTATTTT	CASSFSRDTDTQYF
TRBV7-9	TRBD1	TRBJ1-1	NA	TGTGCCAGCAGCTTACAGGGGGGCTTTCTCATGAACACTGAAGCTTTCTTT	CASSLQGGFLMNTEAFF
TRBV7-2	TRBD2	TRBJ2-6	NA	TGTGCCAGCAGCTCTAGGTCTAGCGGGGGGTCTGGGGCCAACGTCCTGACTTTC	CASSSRSSGGSGANVLTF
TRBV7-6	TRBD1	TRBJ1-3	NA	TGTGCCAGCAGCCAGACAGGGGCTGGAAACACCATATATTTT	CASSQTGAGNTIYF
TRBV5-4	NA	TRBJ1-1	NA	TGTGCCAGCAGCCCGGGGGGATGGCCGAACACTGAAGCTTTCTTT	CASSPGGWPNTEAFF
TRBV9	NA	TRBJ1-6	NA	TGTGCCAGCAGCGTAGGAGAAACAGGGAATTCACCCCTCCACTTT	CASSVGETGNSPLHF
TRBV5-1	NA	TRBJ2-6	NA	TGCGCCAGCAGCTTGACCGACAGCAGGAGAATGAGAGACTCTGGGGCCAACGTCCTGACTTTC	CASSLTDSRRMRDSGANVLTF
TRBV5-5	NA	TRBJ2-7	many	TGTGCCAGCAGCTTGGTCGGGACAACCGACTACGAGCAGTACTTC	CASSLVGTTDYEQYF
TRBV18	TRBD1	TRBJ1-1	NA	TGTGCCAGCTCAGGACAGGTAAACACTGAAGCTTTCTTT	CASSGQVNTEAFF
TRBV27	NA	TRBJ1-6	NA	TGTGCCAGCAGTTTAGATCCACCGGGGGGCGGTAATTCACCCCTCCACTTT	CASSLDPPGGGNSPLHF
TRBV6-4	TRBD2	TRBJ2-3	NA	TGTGCCAGCAGTAGCAGGACTAGCGGAAGCACAGATACGCAGTATTTT	CASSSRTSGSTDTQYF
TRBV5-6	NA	TRBJ1-6	NA	TGTGCCAGCAGCTTGGCGGGGTCAAATTCACCCCTCCACTTT	CASSLAGSNSPLHF
TRBV2	TRBD1	TRBJ2-1	NA	TGTGCCAGCAGCCAGACAGGGGGCGACTACAATGAGCAGTTCTTC	CASSQTGGDYNEQFF
TRBV4-2	TRBD2	TRBJ2-1	NA	TGTGCCAGCAGCCTCACCTGGGGGGGAACCTCCTACAATGAGCAGTTCTTC	CASSLTWGGTSYNEQFF
TRBV6-5	TRBD1	TRBJ1-1	NA	TGTGCCAGCCGGGACAGAAGACAAGACGAAGCTTTCTTT	CASRDRRQDEAFF
TRBV11-2	NA	TRBJ1-2	NA	TGTGCCAGCAGCTTAGGCGCAGGGCTTTATGGCTACACCTTC	CASSLGAGLYGYTF
TRBV24-1	NA	TRBJ2-5	once	TGTGCCACCAGTGGCGGGGGCGGTTTAGAAGAGACCCAGTACTTC	CATSGGGGLEETQYF
TRBV11-2	NA	TRBJ1-2	once	TGTGCCAGCAGCTTTTCGACAGGCTATGGCTACACCTTC	CASSFSTGYGYTF
TRBV7-3	NA	TRBJ1-2	NA	TGTGCCAGCAGCTTAATACCCGGACAGCTCTATGGCTACACCTTC	CASSLIPGQLYGYTF
TRBV27	TRBD2	TRBJ2-1	NA	TGTGCCAGCGGGACTACCTACAATGAGCAGTTCTTC	CASGTTYNEQFF
TRBV7-9	NA	TRBJ2-3	NA	TGTGCCAGCAGCTTCTCAGGGGTCAGTTCAGATACGCAGTATTTT	CASSFSGVSSDTQYF
TRBV14	NA	TRBJ1-6	few	TGTGCCAGCAGCCAGACGACAGTCTATAATTCACCCCTCCACTTT	CASSQTTVYNSPLHF
TRBV3-1/TRBV3-2	NA	TRBJ2-7	NA	TGTGCCAGCAGCCAAGGGCGGGAGCAGTACTTC	CASSQGREQYF
TRBV5-4	NA	TRBJ1-2	NA	TGTGCCAGCAGCTCCCGCACAGGGCACTATGGCTACACCTTC	CASSSRTGHYGYTF